This TCR beta chain stems from a study of T cell responses to AZD1222 COVID-19 vaccine. Germline V gives CDR1 SGHRS, CDR2 YFSETQ. The CDR3 is 14 amino acids. Trimming took 0 bases from V and 6 from J, leaving 10 bases between them. General study points: Clonal diversity may have been underestimated, and the donors were mostly white British, with more females than males. Without day 14 samples, only post-peak T cell repertoires were studied.

Produced via immunoSEQ multiplex PCR; TCRdb's table is partial and in-frame only. Among 200,000 or so clones listed, roughly 88% were seen once. A word on this clone: Its target is unknown.

The sequence was collected from an adult in good health. This material consisted of peripheral blood, taken on day 0 of AZD1222 vaccination. The rearrangement uses TRBV5-1 and TRBJ1-3; D perhaps matches TRBD1 (6 bases). The CDR3 sequence: CASSLEGEQNTIYF. DNA of the CDR3: TGCGCCAGCAGCTTGGAGGGGGAGCAAAACACCATATATTTT.